Each of the 20 T cell receptor beta chains below was sequenced from the same sample in a study of PD-1 blockade in classical Hodgkin lymphoma. Each of the patients experienced relapse following autologous stem cell transplantation, and their brentuximab vedotin exposure differed. Sequencing was performed with immunoSEQ multiplex PCR; in TCRdb, only in-frame clones are kept and a portion is missing. The sample has about 86,000 clones, about 91% seen once. The source material was peripheral blood mononuclear cells (PBMCs), sampled before the second cycle of nivolumab. The receptors were gathered from a human donor with classical Hodgkin lymphoma.

The V call is TRBV5-4, the J call TRBJ2-1; D possibly corresponds to TRBD1 (6 bases). The CDR3 loop spans 16 amino acids. V was shortened by 3 bases and J by 4 bases, with 17 bases between the two germline ends. Per germline, CDR1 SGHNT and CDR2 YYREEE (reference sequence). CDR3: CASSSPSGQLYNEQFF. The CDR3 nucleotides read TGTGCCAGCAGCTCGCCAAGCGGACAGTTATACAATGAGCAGTTCTTC.

This chain connects TRBV5-1 to TRBJ1-4; 8 nucleotides line up with TRBD1. The CDR3 extends over 15 amino acids. From germline, CDR1 is SGHRS and CDR2 YFSETQ. J gave up 5 bases and V 6 bases, and 9 bases lay outside the gene matches. DNA of the CDR3: TGCGCCAGCACCAATTCCGGGACAGGAAATGAAAAACTGTTTTTT. Amino acid sequence: CASTNSGTGNEKLFF.

This clone was seen only once. The rearrangement uses TRBV10-2 and TRBJ1-6, with 9 bases matching TRBD1. CDR1 is WSHSY, CDR2 SAAADI, per germline. V gave up 5 bases and J gave up 0 bases; unmatched junction bases: 14. This CDR3 region has 20 residues. CDR3 in DNA: TGCGCCAGCAGTTCCGGGACAGGGTTATCGTTTGACTCCTATAATTCACCCCTCCACTTT. Its protein product is CASSSGTGLSFDSYNSPLHF.

This clone has more than one count but fewer than ten. The rearrangement uses TRBV28 and TRBJ2-2; 12 positions match TRBD2. The germline V gene encodes CDR1 MDHEN and CDR2 SYDVKM. V was pared by 6 bases and J by 5 bases, with 16 bases of the junction left unmatched. The CDR3 totals 19 residues. CDR3 loop: CASSTRLAGASRGTGELFF. In DNA, the CDR3 is TGTGCCAGCAGCACGAGACTAGCGGGAGCCTCAAGAGGTACCGGGGAGCTGTTTTTT.

The chain combines TRBV2 with TRBJ2-2; D is unclear. This CDR3 spans 11 amino acids. V lost 6 bases and J lost 4, with 3 bases in between. Germline-derived CDR1 and CDR2 are SNHLY and FYNNEI. The CDR3 is CASSTTGELFF. The CDR3 DNA sequence: TGTGCCAGCAGCACCACCGGGGAGCTGTTTTTT.

This clone has only one observation. The same CDR3 also results from other DNA sequences found in this sample. This chain joins TRBV30 and TRBJ2-7; maybe TRBD1 (5 bases). The V and J ends lost 2 bases and 6 bases respectively, with 11 bases between them. Germline CDR1 GTSNPN, CDR2 SVGIG (reference sequence). CDR3 length: 12 amino acids. The CDR3 loop reads CAWSPGHAEQYF. In DNA form, the CDR3 reads TGTGCCTGGAGTCCAGGGCATGCCGAGCAGTACTTC. Full variable domain (remainder filled in from reference TRBV30 and TRBJ2-7): SQTIHQWPATLVQPVGSPLSLECTVEGTSNPNLYWYRQAAGRGLQLLFYSVGIGQISSEVPQNLSASRPQDRQFILSSKKLLLSDSGFYLCAWSPGHAEQYFGPGTRLTVT.

The V call is TRBV7-6, the J call TRBJ2-3, with 8 bases lining up with TRBD1. The CDR3 totals 16 residues. Germline trimming cut 5 bases from V and 0 bases from J; bases unmatched to any gene: 7. Germline assignment: CDR1 SGHVS and CDR2 FNYEAQ. The CDR3 spells CASSARTGPSTDTQYF. The DNA of the CDR3 is TGTGCCAGCAGCGCCCGGACAGGGCCCAGCACAGATACGCAGTATTTT.

V usage is TRBV19 and J usage is TRBJ1-4; maybe TRBD1 (6 bases). Germline V CDR1 and CDR2: LNHDA, SQIVND (reference sequence). V lost 4 bases and J lost 5, with 17 bases in between. There are 16 residues in the CDR3. The CDR3 DNA sequence: TGTGCCAGTAGTAGCTCGAGGAGCAGGGGAAATGAAAAACTGTTTTTT. Its protein product is CASSSSRSRGNEKLFF.

This chain links TRBV11-2 with TRBJ1-4; no definite D call. Trimming pared 4 bases from V and 0 bases from J, leaving 12 bases between. The CDR3 totals 16 residues. The germline gives CDR1 SGHAT, CDR2 FQNNGV. Written as DNA, the CDR3 is TGTGCCAGCAGCTCGGACGAGGACGCAACTAATGAAAAACTGTTTTTT. Protein: CASSSDEDATNEKLFF.

This chain connects TRBV7-9 to TRBJ2-7; TRBD1 matches at 10 bases. This CDR3 contains 16 residues. Germline loops: CDR1 SEHNR, CDR2 FQNEAQ (reference sequence). With V trimmed by 4 bases and J by 6 bases, 12 bases remained unmatched. The CDR3 nucleotides read TGTGCCAGCAGCTCGGACACTACGGGACAGGGGTTCGAGCAGTACTTC. This encodes CASSSDTTGQGFEQYF.

As regards this clone: Distinct nucleotide sequences in the sample also encode this CDR3. The chain has TRBV28 and TRBJ1-1; TRBD1 might be the D (5 bases). This CDR3 has 14 amino acids. The ends were cut back, 3 bases at V and 1 base at J, with 9 bases in the middle. The germline V gene has CDR1 MDHEN and CDR2 SYDVKM. The CDR3 nucleotides read TGTGCCAGCAGTTTGCGGGGGGAGAACACTGAAGCTTTCTTT. Translated, it gives CASSLRGENTEAFF.

This chain links TRBV11-2 with TRBJ2-7; D uncertain. This CDR3 has 12 residues. V gave up 3 bases and J gave up 5 bases, with 8 bases separating them. The germline V gene has CDR1 SGHAT and CDR2 FQNNGV. The CDR3 region is CASSFALHEQYF. In DNA, the CDR3 is TGTGCCAGCAGCTTCGCACTCCACGAGCAGTACTTC.

The chain joins TRBV7-8 to TRBJ2-7, with no clear D. V lost 2 bases and J lost 3, with 11 bases in between. CDR3 size: 14 residues. Germline V gene lookup returns CDR1 SGHVS and CDR2 FQNEAQ. The CDR3 DNA is TGTGCCAGCAGCTTAATCGTTACTCTCTACGAGCAGTACTTC. It translates to CASSLIVTLYEQYF.

The chain carries TRBV7-2 and TRBJ2-5; 7 positions agree with TRBD2. Germline V gives CDR1 SGHTA, CDR2 FQGNSA. The junction had 8 bases not matched to a gene; V was cut back by 6 bases and J by 4 bases. This CDR3 comprises 14 residues. CDR3 loop: CASSSWGGGETQYF. DNA of the CDR3: TGTGCCAGCAGTTCCTGGGGGGGAGGAGAGACCCAGTACTTC. Drawing the rest from reference TRBV7-2 and TRBJ2-5, the complete variable domain is GAGVSQSPSNKVTEKGKDVELRCDPISGHTALYWYRQSLGQGLEFLIYFQGNSAPDKSGLPSDRFSAERTGGSVSTLTIQRTQQEDSAVYLCASSSWGGGETQYFGPGTRLLVL.

The V and J genes are TRBV10-3 and TRBJ1-2; 8 nucleotides line up with TRBD1. This CDR3 comprises 12 residues. The J segment lost 6 bases and the V segment lost 10 bases, leaving 7 bases of the junction unmatched. Per the germline V gene, CDR1 is ENHRY and CDR2 is SYGVKD. The CDR3 DNA reads as TGTGCCACCTGGGACAGGAGGAATGGCTACACCTTC. Translation gives CATWDRRNGYTF.

The V and J genes are TRBV5-5 and TRBJ1-1; a weak D match, TRBD1 (6 bases). The CDR3 loop spans 15 amino acids. Germline V CDR1 and CDR2: SGHKS, YYEKEE (reference sequence). V lost 0 bases, J lost 2 bases, and 11 bases lay in between. The CDR3 nucleotides read TGTGCCAGCAGCTTGGCCAGACAGGTAAACACTGAAGCTTTCTTT. Its protein is CASSLARQVNTEAFF.

As regards this clone: A read error may produce the germline difference seen at one junction end. J is TRBJ1-5 and V is TRBV5-5; D is ambiguous. Germline lookup yields CDR1 SGHKS and CDR2 YYEKEE (reference sequence). CDR3 length: 13 amino acids. DNA for the CDR3: TGTGCCAGCAGCTCTCTTAGCCATCAGCCCCAGCATTTT. Translation gives CASSSLSHQPQHF.

The chain has TRBV7-8 and TRBJ2-1; D is perhaps TRBD2 (7 bases). V was clipped by 5 bases and J by 6 bases, with 14 bases between them. The CDR3 runs to 14 residues. CDR1 SGHVS and CDR2 FQNEAQ come from the germline V gene. CDR3 coding DNA: TGTGCCAGCAGCCCAGGACTAGGGGGCAATGAGCAGTTCTTC. Protein: CASSPGLGGNEQFF.

The gene calls are TRBV5-4 and TRBJ2-1; TRBD2 matches 10 bases. The CDR3 covers 17 residues. The germline V gene encodes CDR1 SGHNT and CDR2 YYREEE (reference sequence). J was trimmed by 0 bases and V by 4 bases; bases with no gene match: 7. The CDR3 sequence: CASSSSGGASSYNEQFF. The CDR3 nucleotides read TGTGCCAGCAGCAGCAGCGGGGGGGCCAGCTCCTACAATGAGCAGTTCTTC.

The V gene is TRBV18, the J gene TRBJ1-4; D not resolved. Trimming cost V 1 base and J 8 bases, with 14 bases left between them. Germline assignment: CDR1 KGHSH and CDR2 LQKENI. The CDR3 spans 15 residues. The CDR3 DNA reads as TGTGCCAGCTCACCACGGACCCGGTTGGGGGAAAAACTGTTTTTT. Its translation: CASSPRTRLGEKLFF.